This T cell receptor (beta chain) is from a study of shared clonotypes between healthy human individuals (dated by TCRdb to 2020 to 2022). With regard to the full study: A couple of women and three men aged 18 to 49 years were included in the cohort. For each donor, three plates each were used for CD4 naive and CD4 memory, two plates were used for CD8 naive, and one plate was used for CD8 memory. To estimate repertoire size and how much clonotypes are shared between individuals, the study performed deep sequencing of blood TCR repertoires from roughly five healthy adults. To increase sequencing depth and limit assay-specific biases, TCR repertoire library preparation and sequencing were carried out by different laboratories using diverse techniques. Per donor, leukapheresis produced somewhere between about 0.94 and 10 billion PBMCs. Summary of the overall study and its limitations: Because the study included a small number of donors, the genetic and exposure-history diversity represented was limited. Pairwise subsampling led to the expectation that sequencing depth would affect the degree of clonotype sharing among donors. Incomplete sequencing was indicated by rarefaction of sorted-subset datasets, despite the large sequencing depth. Sampling was restricted to blood, and TCR repertoires in tissue are likely to differ from TCR repertoires in blood. When four donors were compared, the shared fraction of clonotypes was 5% to 6.5% for naive CD4, approximately 3.3% for naive CD8, 2.3% for memory CD4, and around 0.37% for memory CD8. Compared with non-shared clonotypes, clonotypes shared by all four sorted-subset donors had higher generation probabilities. Estimated clonotype richness was generally larger for naive than for memory subsets.

Donors were healthy HIV-negative adults with no recently reported acute infections or vaccinations. Every donor was a Caucasian adult living in Nashville, Tennessee, USA. CD4+ T cells were enriched by magnetic negative selection, after which naive cells were positively selected on CD45RA and the negative fraction was taken as the memory subset. Blood was collected by leukapheresis, and PBMCs were isolated by Ficoll-Histopaque density gradient centrifugation and then cryopreserved in liquid nitrogen vapor phase. Purity and quantity of every magnetically sorted T cell population were checked by analytical flow cytometry. Each sorted fraction had its genomic DNA isolated and then quantified by UV absorbance on a Nanodrop 2000c. Regarding this clone: Its specific antigen is unknown. No quality values exist for individual bases; no much larger clone is one base distant.

The germline V gene supplies CDR1 MDHEN and CDR2 SYDVKM. The CDR3, from cysteine to phenylalanine, totals 15 residues. The only DNA kept is the CDR3, 45 bases in frame from the first base. V is reduced by 3 bases and J by 1 base, leaving a spacing of 12 bases between them. Using the deep immunoSEQ assay, multiplex PCR amplified TCR CDR3 regions from genomic DNA. Extracted genomic DNA from each cell subset was distributed evenly across all wells of several immunoSEQ 96-well plates, and each plate was treated as a replicate. For sorted subsets, around 200 ng genomic DNA, equal to about 30,000 T cell genomes, was loaded into each replicate PCR. Purified libraries were measured with a Qubit 3.0 fluorometer, size-checked on a Bioanalyzer 2100, and measured again with the KAPA Library Quantification kit. Every immunoSEQ 96-well plate was sequenced on a dedicated single-read 150-cycle Illumina NextSeq 550 flow cell. The original pipeline was this. Because the immunoSEQ output held only junctional sequences and lacked quality scores, the filtering could not match the filtering applied to full-length reads. To assign V/J genes and CDR3, sequences were annotated using PyIR, a Python wrapper for IgBLAST v1.9, with IMGT germline references. Reads were removed for weak V/J assignments (E-value above 1e-6), missing CDR3, stop codons, out-of-frame junctions, or ambiguous translated residues. A V3J clonotype was defined by an identical inferred V gene, J gene, and CDR3 amino acid sequence. To compute the percentage overlap between repertoires, the number of shared unique clonotypes was divided by the size of the smaller repertoire. Richness of each repertoire was evaluated using RTK rarefaction, the Chao1 estimator, and Recon v2.1 estimates of unobserved clonotypes. Generation probabilities for all TCRbeta clonotypes obtained by the gDNA method from a handful of donors were computed using OLGA. Here the immuneACCESS table is served through TCRdb, limited to in-frame sequences with V and J called. Missing clones are a known gap in these copies; in checked studies unresolved V genes cover under half, and the rest lacks a known reason. V and J calls and clone size are copied from that table; D and trimming were computed from the DNA. The sample contains hundreds of thousands of clones, around 73% of them found a single time. The top ten clones comprise about 1.8% of the sample.

Sample: memory CD4+ T cells sorted from blood. The cell subset or site label here, explained by the study, means: CD45RA-negative fraction. The chain employs TRBV28 and TRBJ1-1, with the identity of the D gene unclear. The sequence derives from a woman aged 25 to 39 in good health. The DNA is as follows: TGTGCCAGCAGTTTGTCCCTCCGACAGAACACTGAAGCTTTCTTT. This sequence encodes CASSLSLRQNTEAFF.